Listed below are T cell receptor beta chains from one sample, sequenced in a study of CD8 T cells in ankylosing spondylitis. TCRdb independently ran MiXCR on the 5' RACE reads; one entry per CDR3 protein. Of 390,000 or so distinct CDR3 sequences listed, approximately 20% are singletons. The material sequenced was blood, either unsorted or a sorted T cell fraction (not recorded which). The receptor set was obtained from a male donor with ankylosing spondylitis. CDR3s include the opening cysteine and the closing phenylalanine or tryptophan. A D gene is named only where the DNA matches it firmly. Where a row states a size, it is once, few, many or the class of an expanded clone; other rows omit it.

d_gene: NA; abundance: few; j_gene: TRBJ1-4; v_gene: TRBV18; CDR3nt: TGTGCCAGCTCACCGGGACAAGATAATGAAAAACTGTTTTTT; CDR3aa: CASSPGQDNEKLFF
d_gene: TRBD1; abundance: few; j_gene: TRBJ1-1; v_gene: TRBV29-1; CDR3nt: TGCAGCGTAGCCGGGACAGGGTCCGAAGCTTTCTTT; CDR3aa: CSVAGTGSEAFF
d_gene: NA; abundance: few; j_gene: TRBJ2-7; v_gene: TRBV4-3; CDR3nt: TGCGCCAGCAGCCGCCAACTAGGGCCCGATGCCGAGCAGTACTTC; CDR3aa: CASSRQLGPDAEQYF
d_gene: NA; abundance: few; j_gene: TRBJ1-1; v_gene: TRBV29-1; CDR3nt: TGCAGCGTTGAAAGGGCAGCGAACACTGAAGCTTTCTTT; CDR3aa: CSVERAANTEAFF
d_gene: NA; abundance: few; j_gene: TRBJ2-2; v_gene: TRBV9; CDR3nt: TGTGCCAGCAGCGTTCAACTCGGGGGGGAGCTGTTTTTT; CDR3aa: CASSVQLGGELFF
d_gene: NA; abundance: few; j_gene: TRBJ2-3; v_gene: TRBV6-1; CDR3nt: TGTGCCAGCAGCGGACTGCGTGGCACAGATACGCAGTATTTT; CDR3aa: CASSGLRGTDTQYF
d_gene: NA; abundance: NA; j_gene: TRBJ1-1; v_gene: TRBV7-9; CDR3nt: TGTGCCAGCAACCTTACGTTCGGTACGCCTATGAACACTGAAGCTTTCTTT; CDR3aa: CASNLTFGTPMNTEAFF
d_gene: NA; abundance: NA; j_gene: TRBJ2-1; v_gene: TRBV18; CDR3nt: TGTCCCAGCTCATCTCAGGGGAACAATGAGCAGTTCTTC; CDR3aa: CPSSSQGNNEQFF
d_gene: TRBD2; abundance: many; j_gene: TRBJ2-3; v_gene: TRBV29-1; CDR3nt: TGCAGCGTCTCTCCTAGCGGGAGGCACACAGATACGCAGTATTTT; CDR3aa: CSVSPSGRHTDTQYF
d_gene: NA; abundance: few; j_gene: TRBJ2-5; v_gene: TRBV5-5; CDR3nt: TGTGCCAGCAGCTTCCCAGGGACCCGGGAGACCCAGTACTTC; CDR3aa: CASSFPGTRETQYF
d_gene: NA; abundance: many; j_gene: TRBJ2-3; v_gene: TRBV6-5; CDR3nt: TGTGCCAGCAGTTATCGGGAGAGCACAGATACGCAGTATTTT; CDR3aa: CASSYRESTDTQYF
d_gene: TRBD2; abundance: few; j_gene: TRBJ2-7; v_gene: TRBV12-3/TRBV12-4; CDR3nt: TGTGCCAGCAGCTCCGCACTAGCGTACCCCACCGAGCAGTACTTC; CDR3aa: CASSSALAYPTEQYF
d_gene: NA; abundance: NA; j_gene: TRBJ2-7; v_gene: TRBV7-6; CDR3nt: TGTGCCAGCAGCTTAAAAACAGGACTTTACGAGCAGTACTTC; CDR3aa: CASSLKTGLYEQYF
d_gene: TRBD2; abundance: NA; j_gene: TRBJ2-1; v_gene: TRBV12-3/TRBV12-4; CDR3nt: TGTGCCAGCAGTTGGAAAGCGGGAGGGGAGCAGTTCTTC; CDR3aa: CASSWKAGGEQFF
d_gene: NA; abundance: few; j_gene: TRBJ1-6; v_gene: TRBV2; CDR3nt: TGTGCCAGCAGTGCGGTTAATTCACCCCTCCACTTT; CDR3aa: CASSAVNSPLHF
d_gene: NA; abundance: NA; j_gene: TRBJ1-1; v_gene: TRBV12-3/TRBV12-4; CDR3nt: TGTGCCAGCAGTCCAGCGGTGAGAACTGAAGCTTTCTTT; CDR3aa: CASSPAVRTEAFF
d_gene: TRBD1; abundance: few; j_gene: TRBJ2-7; v_gene: TRBV29-1; CDR3nt: TGCAGCGTCAGCGCTAGACAGGGATCGGAGCAGTACTTC; CDR3aa: CSVSARQGSEQYF
d_gene: NA; abundance: NA; j_gene: TRBJ2-1; v_gene: TRBV11-3; CDR3nt: TGTGCCAGCAGCCCTAGAGCTAGCGAATACAATGAGCAGTTCTTC; CDR3aa: CASSPRASEYNEQFF
d_gene: NA; abundance: few; j_gene: TRBJ2-2; v_gene: TRBV4-3; CDR3nt: TGCGCCAGCAGTATTTTAATGGGTGCCGGGGAGCTGTTTTTT; CDR3aa: CASSILMGAGELFF
d_gene: TRBD2; abundance: NA; j_gene: TRBJ2-3; v_gene: TRBV4-1; CDR3nt: TGCGCCAGCAGTCTAGCCCCAAGCGGGAGGGATACAGATACGCAGTATTTT; CDR3aa: CASSLAPSGRDTDTQYF
d_gene: NA; abundance: NA; j_gene: TRBJ1-3; v_gene: TRBV9; CDR3nt: TGTGCCAGCAGCCCATCGGGGGTGACGGACTCTGGAAACACCATATATTTT; CDR3aa: CASSPSGVTDSGNTIYF
d_gene: NA; abundance: NA; j_gene: TRBJ2-2; v_gene: TRBV7-3; CDR3nt: TGTGCCAGCAGCTTAACGGGGGTCGGGGAGCTGTTTTTT; CDR3aa: CASSLTGVGELFF
d_gene: TRBD2; abundance: NA; j_gene: TRBJ2-5; v_gene: TRBV5-1; CDR3nt: TGCGCCAGCAGCTCCAAGCGGGAGGGTCCAGAGACCCAGTACTTC; CDR3aa: CASSSKREGPETQYF
d_gene: NA; abundance: NA; j_gene: TRBJ2-1; v_gene: TRBV24-1; CDR3nt: TGTGCCACCAGTGAAGGGAGTTGGAATGAGCAGTTCTTC; CDR3aa: CATSEGSWNEQFF
d_gene: TRBD2; abundance: many; j_gene: TRBJ2-7; v_gene: TRBV6-2/TRBV6-3; CDR3nt: TGTGCCAGCAGTTATCAAGGCACGGCTAGCGGGCAGTACTTC; CDR3aa: CASSYQGTASGQYF
d_gene: TRBD2; abundance: few; j_gene: TRBJ2-2; v_gene: TRBV5-8; CDR3nt: TGTGCCAGCAGCAGAGGACTAGCGGGAGCGAACACCGGGGAGCTGTTTTTT; CDR3aa: CASSRGLAGANTGELFF
d_gene: NA; abundance: NA; j_gene: TRBJ2-1; v_gene: TRBV4-3; CDR3nt: TGCGCCAGCAGCCTAGGCCACAATACCTACAATGAGCAGTTCTTC; CDR3aa: CASSLGHNTYNEQFF
d_gene: NA; abundance: NA; j_gene: TRBJ2-1; v_gene: TRBV20-1; CDR3nt: TGCAGTGCCACCGGACAGTCGGTGGACAATGAGCAGTTCTTC; CDR3aa: CSATGQSVDNEQFF
d_gene: NA; abundance: NA; j_gene: TRBJ2-5; v_gene: TRBV5-5; CDR3nt: TGTGCCAGCAGCGCCACAGGGGGGGAAGAGACCCAGTACTTC; CDR3aa: CASSATGGEETQYF
d_gene: TRBD1; abundance: few; j_gene: TRBJ2-5; v_gene: TRBV10-3; CDR3nt: TGTGCCATCCGGGACAGCTCTCGAGAGACCCAGTACTTC; CDR3aa: CAIRDSSRETQYF
d_gene: NA; abundance: NA; j_gene: TRBJ1-6; v_gene: TRBV2; CDR3nt: TGTGCCAGCAGTGCCGACCTCAATTCACCCCTCCACTTT; CDR3aa: CASSADLNSPLHF
d_gene: NA; abundance: NA; j_gene: TRBJ2-3; v_gene: TRBV9; CDR3nt: TGTGCCAGCAGCCCCAGCAATTTT; CDR3aa: CASSPSNF
d_gene: TRBD1; abundance: NA; j_gene: TRBJ1-6; v_gene: TRBV6-1; CDR3nt: TGTGCCAGCAGTCCCCAGGGGGACTATAATTCACCCCTCCACTTT; CDR3aa: CASSPQGDYNSPLHF
d_gene: NA; abundance: few; j_gene: TRBJ2-7; v_gene: TRBV27; CDR3nt: TGTGCCAGCAGTTTGCTAGCGCCCTACGAGCAGTACTTC; CDR3aa: CASSLLAPYEQYF
d_gene: NA; abundance: NA; j_gene: TRBJ1-3; v_gene: TRBV12-3/TRBV12-4; CDR3nt: TGTGCCAGCAGTTCCCGGGACCGTGGTGGAAACACCATATATTTT; CDR3aa: CASSSRDRGGNTIYF
d_gene: NA; abundance: NA; j_gene: TRBJ2-1; v_gene: TRBV6-5; CDR3nt: TGTGCCAGCAGTTACTCGCCCCGGGACTTCTACAATGAGCAGTTCTTC; CDR3aa: CASSYSPRDFYNEQFF